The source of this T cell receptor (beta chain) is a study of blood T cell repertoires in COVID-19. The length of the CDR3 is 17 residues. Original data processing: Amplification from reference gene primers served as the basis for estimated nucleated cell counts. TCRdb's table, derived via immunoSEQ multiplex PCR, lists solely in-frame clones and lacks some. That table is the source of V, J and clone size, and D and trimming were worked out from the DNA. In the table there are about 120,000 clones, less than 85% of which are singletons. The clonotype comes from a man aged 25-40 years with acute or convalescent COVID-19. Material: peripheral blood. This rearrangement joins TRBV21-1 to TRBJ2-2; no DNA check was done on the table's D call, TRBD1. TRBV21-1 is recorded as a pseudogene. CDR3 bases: TGTGCCAGCAGCTATCATACCGACACCTCTGGCACCGGGGAGCTGTTTTTT. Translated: CASSYHTDTSGTGELFF.